The TCR beta chain described here comes from a study of regulatory T cells in long-lasting Graves disease. General study findings and limits: Since the sample size was small, accuracy may have been reduced.

This clonotype was seen a handful of times. Its specificity is unknown. At one end, the junction sequence differs from germline, possibly due to a read error. Time point given: persistent/refractory GD, antithyroid drugs over 5 years with positive TRAb. After RNA was extracted from PBMCs, the TCR library was made from it. CDR1 and CDR2 from the germline V gene are ENHRY and SYGVKD. The CDR3 runs to 13 residues. Arm-PCR of CDR3 regions and iRepertoire HTBI primers were the basis on which TCR beta libraries were built. Original processing notes: Spanning all samples, the identified segments comprised about 62 TRBV and around 13 TRBJ. MiXCR was run by TCRdb on the multiplex PCR reads, yielding one entry per CDR3 protein. Clone size and V and J calls follow TCRdb, not the original study. The sample carries around 340,000 distinct CDR3 sequences, around 20% recorded once.

The input for sequencing was peripheral blood mononuclear cells (PBMCs), taken when the disease was refractory, from a patient treated with antithyroid drugs. The sequence was collected from a female donor with Graves disease. The chain is built from TRBV10-3 and TRBJ2-7; 10 bases agree with TRBD2. The CDR3, as DNA: TGTGCTATCAGGCCTAGCGGGGGTTACGAGCAGTACTTC. This gives the protein CAIRPSGGYEQYF.